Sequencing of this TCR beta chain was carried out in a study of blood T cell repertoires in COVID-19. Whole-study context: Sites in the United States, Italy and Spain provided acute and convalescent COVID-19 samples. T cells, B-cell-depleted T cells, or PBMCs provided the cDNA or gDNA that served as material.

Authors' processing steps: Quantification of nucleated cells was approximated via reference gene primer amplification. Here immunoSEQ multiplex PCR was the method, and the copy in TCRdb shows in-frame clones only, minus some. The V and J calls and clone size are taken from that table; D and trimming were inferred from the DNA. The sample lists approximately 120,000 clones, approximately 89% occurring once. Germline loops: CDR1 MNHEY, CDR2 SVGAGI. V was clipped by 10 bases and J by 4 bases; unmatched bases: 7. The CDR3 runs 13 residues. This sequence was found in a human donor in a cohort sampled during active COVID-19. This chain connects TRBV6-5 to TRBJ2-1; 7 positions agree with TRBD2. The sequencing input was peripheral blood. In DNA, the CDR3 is TGTGCCACCCAGGGACTATCATACAATGAGCAGTTCTTC. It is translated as CATQGLSYNEQFF.